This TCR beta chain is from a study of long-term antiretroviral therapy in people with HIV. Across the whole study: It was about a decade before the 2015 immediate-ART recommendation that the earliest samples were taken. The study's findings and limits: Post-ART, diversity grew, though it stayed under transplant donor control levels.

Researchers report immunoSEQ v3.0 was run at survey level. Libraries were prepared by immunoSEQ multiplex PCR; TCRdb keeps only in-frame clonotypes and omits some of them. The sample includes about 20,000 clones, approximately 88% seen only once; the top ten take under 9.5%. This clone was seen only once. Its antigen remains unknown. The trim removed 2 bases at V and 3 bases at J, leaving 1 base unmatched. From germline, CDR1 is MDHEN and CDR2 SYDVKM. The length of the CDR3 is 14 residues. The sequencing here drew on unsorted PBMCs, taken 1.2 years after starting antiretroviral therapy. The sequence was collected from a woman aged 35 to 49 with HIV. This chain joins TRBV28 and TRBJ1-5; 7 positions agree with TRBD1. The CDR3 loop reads CASSLQGVNQPQHF. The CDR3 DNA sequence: TGTGCCAGCAGTTTACAGGGGGTCAATCAGCCCCAGCATTTT.